This T cell receptor beta chain was retrieved from a study of T cell responses to AZD1222 COVID-19 vaccine. Study-level points and caveats: After two AZD1222 doses, spike-specific TCR breadth and depth rose versus day 0. A reported finding is that nearly half of spike-specific TCRs target unmutated variant regions.

The CDR3 length is 13 residues. V was pared by 1 base and J by 6 bases, with 13 bases between. Germline loops: CDR1 SQVTM, CDR2 ANQGSEA. Generated by immunoSEQ multiplex PCR, the TCRdb table keeps only in-frame clones and is missing some. The sample contains about 100,000 clones, around 87% of which appear only once. On this clone: Its target is unknown.

Sequencing used peripheral blood, obtained on day 0 of MenACWY control vaccination. The receptor comes from an adult in good health. V usage is TRBV29-1 and J usage is TRBJ2-7; D may match TRBD1 or TRBD2 (6 bases each). CDR3 loop: CSVEGGTGAEQYF. The CDR3 coding sequence is TGCAGCGTTGAAGGGGGGACGGGGGCCGAGCAGTACTTC.